This paragraph covers one T cell receptor (beta chain) sequence. This specimen belongs to a study of T cell responses to AZD1222 COVID-19 vaccine. Analyses pooled second doses at about 4 or about 12 weeks. TCRdb's copy holds only in-frame clones and misses some; the assay was immunoSEQ multiplex PCR. This sample carries approximately 150,000 clones, about nine tenths of them seen once, and the ten largest clones take roughly 1.5%. Germline values: CDR1 SGHNT, CDR2 YENEEA. Trimming shortened V by 7 bases and J by 0 bases, and 13 bases separated the two germline ends. The CDR3 loop spans 15 amino acids.

Sample: peripheral blood, taken 28 days after the second AZD1222 dose. V and J are TRBV11-3 and TRBJ1-3; tentatively, D is TRBD1 (6 bases). This sequence originates from an adult who received the AZD1222 COVID-19 vaccine. CDR3: CASTIGQSSGNTIYF. CDR3 coding DNA: TGTGCCAGCACCATCGGACAGAGCTCTGGAAACACCATATATTTT.